This record looks at one T cell receptor (beta chain) sequence and its context. Its antigen is unknown. Nothing much larger sits one base from this clone, and base qualities are not available. TCR beta CDR3 regions were sequenced from DNA using the immunoSEQ Assay. The paper's processing steps were these. T cell density was computed as TCR beta template counts normalized to usable DNA estimated by amplifying housekeeping genes. Richness was estimated using the preseqR package, with extrapolation to 400,000 templates for PBMC samples and to 120,000 templates for tissue samples. Clonality was calculated as one minus Pielou's evenness. To identify tissue-enriched TCRs, differential abundance testing was run on productive amino-acid clonotypes with a minimum total count of 5 and an alpha of 0.1. Repertoire overlap between compartments was quantified with the Jaccard Index and Morisita Overlap Index. GLIPH clustered TCR beta CDR3s with public tetramer-defined viral CDR3s; viral motifs required at least three viral sequences plus V-gene enrichment. TCRdb re-hosts the immuneACCESS table, in-frame sequences only. Its copies lack some clones; in the studies checked, an unresolved V gene accounts for under half of them, and the cause for the rest is not known. Clone size and V and J calls were adopted from that table, with D and trimming inferred from the DNA. Here the sample has roughly 50,000 clones; more than 85% occur a single time. Clones ranked in the top ten supply about 20% of the sample.

This entry belongs to a study of T cells in localized non-small cell lung cancer (dated by TCRdb to between 2020 and 2021). Regarding the complete study: Comparing tumors with uninvolved tumor-adjacent lungs, the study looked at the T cell repertoires of hundreds of patients with early-stage NSCLC. The cohort consisted of 236 treatment-naive NSCLC patients whose localized lung tumors had been resected. A mean age of around 69 years was recorded for the NSCLC patients, of whom some 130 were male and 107 were female. Summary of the overall study and its limitations: Since the design was exploratory, TCR variables were selected using unadjusted p-values with no false-discovery rate correction. Uninvolved tumor-adjacent lung showed the highest T cell clonality, higher than tumor, which suggests more focused antigenic responses in the uninvolved tumor-adjacent lung. A median of approximately 55 of the top 100 tumor clones were detected in paired uninvolved adjacent lung, and 28 of these tumor clones were also found among the top 100 clones of the paired uninvolved adjacent lung. Because multi-region sequencing of the tumors was not done, intratumor heterogeneity could not be ruled out. Longer overall survival was associated with higher T cell density in blood, whereas shorter survival was associated with higher clonality in adjacent lung.

There are 10 amino acids in the CDR3, from cysteine to phenylalanine inclusive. Only CDR3 DNA remains: 30 bases, in frame from the first base. The germline V gene yields MDHEN for CDR1 and SYDVKM for CDR2. At diagnosis, tumor, uninvolved tumor-adjacent lung and peripheral blood were collected and then preserved as a mix of FFPE and fresh-frozen material. For TCR repertoire profiling, blood samples were analyzed in the form of peripheral blood mononuclear cells. The sample in question was peripheral blood, obtained before any cancer treatment. This receptor was taken from a man between 40 and 70 years old with stage I lung adenocarcinoma. This sequence uses TRBV28 and TRBJ1-1; no D gene is confidently identified. The CDR3 has the sequence CATENTEAFF. The sequenced DNA: TGTGCTACAGAGAACACTGAAGCTTTCTTT.